Listed below are T cell receptor beta chains from one sample, sequenced in a study of CD8 T cells in Susac syndrome. TCRdb ran MiXCR on the immunoSEQ multiplex PCR reads and lists one entry per CDR3 protein. The sample lists some 130,000 distinct CDR3 sequences, around 91% occurring once. The source material was CD8+ T cells from PBMCs. The receptors shown here come from a human donor with multiple sclerosis. CDR3s include the opening cysteine and the closing phenylalanine or tryptophan. D genes are given only for firm matches.

J gene	D gene	V gene	CDR3 DNA	CDR3 protein
TRBJ2-3	.	TRBV6-2/TRBV6-3	TGTGCCAGCATGGAGTCCCCATCAGATACGCAGTATTTT	CASMESPSDTQYF
TRBJ2-7	TRBD1	TRBV19	TGTGCCTCGGGACAGGTGAACTCCTACGAGCAGTACTTC	CASGQVNSYEQYF
TRBJ2-7	TRBD2	TRBV7-9	TGTGCCGTCGGGGGGGAATCCAACGAGCAGTACTTC	CAVGGESNEQYF
TRBJ2-7	.	TRBV5-6	TGTGCCAGCAGCTGGGGATACGAGCAGTACTTC	CASSWGYEQYF
TRBJ2-5	.	TRBV7-9	TGTGCCAGCAGCTTAATATTGAGAGGAGATCAAGAGACCCAGTACTTC	CASSLILRGDQETQYF
TRBJ2-5	TRBD2	TRBV6-5	TGTGCCAGTTCCGTCGGGGGGGAGACCCAGTACTTC	CASSVGGETQYF
TRBJ2-1	.	TRBV19	TGTGCCAGTAGTACCGATGGCTCCTACAATGAGCAGTTCTTC	CASSTDGSYNEQFF
TRBJ1-2	TRBD1	TRBV12-3/TRBV12-4	TGTGCCAGCAGTGAATACAGGGGGTACGACTATGGCTACACCTTC	CASSEYRGYDYGYTF
TRBJ2-1	.	TRBV19	TGTGCCAGTAGTTACTGGGAGGACAATGAGCAGTTCTTC	CASSYWEDNEQFF
TRBJ2-3	TRBD2	TRBV20-1	TGCAGTGCTAGAGCTAGCGGGCTCTTGGCAGATACGCAGTATTTT	CSARASGLLADTQYF
TRBJ2-1	.	TRBV29-1	TGCAGCGTTGAACTCCCCTTGAGCAGTGAGCAGTTCTTC	CSVELPLSSEQFF
TRBJ2-7	TRBD2	TRBV20-1	TGCAGTGCTTCACCACATTCGGGACTAGCGGGAGGTCTCGAGCAGTACTTC	CSASPHSGLAGGLEQYF
TRBJ2-2	.	TRBV7-9	TGTGCCAGCAGCCCTTCAGAGAACACCGGGGAGCTGTTTTTT	CASSPSENTGELFF
TRBJ1-1	.	TRBV7-3	TGTGCCAGCAGCTTAAATCAGGCGAACACTGAAGCTTTCTTT	CASSLNQANTEAFF
TRBJ2-5	.	TRBV20-1	TGCAGTGCAACCCTTAAGTACCAAGAGACCCAGTACTTC	CSATLKYQETQYF
TRBJ2-1	.	TRBV7-9	TGTGCCAGCAGCTTACCAGGGGTAAGGGACAATGAGCAGTTCTTC	CASSLPGVRDNEQFF
TRBJ1-5	.	TRBV3-1	TGTGCCAGCAGCCAAGATCCTGGGCAGAATCAGCCCCAGCATTTT	CASSQDPGQNQPQHF
TRBJ2-7	.	TRBV20-1	TGCAGTGCTACCGGGACCGCTACCTACGAGCAGTACTTC	CSATGTATYEQYF
TRBJ2-7	.	TRBV6-5	TGTGCCAGCAGTTACTCTGCGAGGGAATTGGGGGAGCAGTACTTC	CASSYSARELGEQYF
TRBJ1-3	.	TRBV7-9	TGTGCCAGCGCCACCACGATTCGGACAGCTGGAAACACCATATATTTT	CASATTIRTAGNTIYF